These 12 T cell receptor beta chains were all obtained from the same sample, sequenced in a study of circulating tumor DNA in untreated peripheral T-cell lymphoma (dated by TCRdb to 2020 to 2023). The method behind the library was the immunoSEQ multiplex PCR assay. The clones in this table, taken by TCRdb from immuneACCESS, are in-frame only. Not every clone is retained; where verified, under half of the shortfall comes from an unresolved V gene, and the cause of the rest is unknown. A total of 6,000 or so clones appear in this sample, 70% to 80% of them only once. The top ten clonotypes cover 28% of the sample. The sample comprised tumor tissue. The receptors here all came from a human donor with peripheral T-cell lymphoma.

As DNA, the CDR3 is TGTGCCAGCAGTTTTAGTCTGAACACTGAAGCTTTCTTT. Translated, it gives CASSFSLNTEAFF. The rearrangement uses TRBV28 and TRBJ1-1; unclear D gene. Per the germline V gene, CDR1 is MDHEN and CDR2 is SYDVKM. Deletions cut 3 bases from V and 0 bases from J, with 5 bases between. CDR3 length equals 13 residues.

V usage is TRBV6-8 and J usage is TRBJ1-2, with D possibly matching TRBD1 (5 bases). The CDR3 length is 15 residues. V was trimmed by 1 base and J by 5 bases, leaving 14 bases between them. From germline, CDR1 is MNHGY and CDR2 SAAAGT. This chain's CDR3 is CASSYWGDQYYGYTF. The DNA for the CDR3 is TGTGCCAGCAGTTACTGGGGGGATCAATATTATGGCTACACCTTC.

The chain is built from TRBV19 and TRBJ2-3; 7 nucleotides agree with TRBD1. Trimming at V came to 5 bases and at J to 6 bases, leaving 14 bases not matched to a gene. Germline assignment: CDR1 LNHDA and CDR2 SQIVND (reference sequence). The length of the CDR3 is 16 residues. CDR3 coding DNA: TGTGCCAGTAGTGATCGAAGGGGGCAAGGTAGGGATACGCAGTATTTT. It codes for CASSDRRGQGRDTQYF. The whole variable domain, remainder taken from reference TRBV19 and TRBJ2-3, is DGGITQSPKYLFRKEGQNVTLSCEQNLNHDAMYWYRQDPGQGLRLIYYSQIVNDFQKGDIAEGYSVSREKKESFPLTVTSAQKNPTAFYLCASSDRRGQGRDTQYFGPGTRLTVL.

The chain couples TRBV2 to TRBJ1-1; no definite D call. CDR1 and CDR2 (germline): SNHLY, FYNNEI. Trimming took off 8 bases at V and 11 bases at J, with 21 bases between the two ends. The CDR3 consists of 13 residues. The CDR3, as DNA: TGTGCCAGCCTCTCCCATATATGGTCGGGTGCTTTCTTT. Translating it yields CASLSHIWSGAFF.

The rearrangement joins TRBV6-8 to TRBJ2-3, with 10 bases aligning to TRBD2. Trimming removed 2 bases from V and 6 bases from J; junction bases left unmatched: 5. This CDR3 comprises 15 residues. CDR1 is MNHGY, CDR2 SAAAGT, per germline. The CDR3 sequence is CASSYLPSGGDTQYF. The CDR3 region has the DNA TGTGCCAGCAGTTACCTCCCTAGCGGGGGCGATACGCAGTATTTT.

This clone was observed a few times. The V and J genes are TRBV14 and TRBJ2-1, with 8 bases matching TRBD2. There are 13 residues in the CDR3. The germline V gene encodes CDR1 SGHDN and CDR2 FVKESK. Trimming cost V 4 bases and J 7 bases; bases outside gene matches: 3. As DNA, the CDR3 is TGTGCCAGCAGCCCGGGGGGGCTTAATGAGCAGTTCTTC. Translated: CASSPGGLNEQFF.

V is TRBV19 and J is TRBJ2-2; tentatively, D is TRBD1 (6 bases). Germline V gives CDR1 LNHDA, CDR2 SQIVND (reference sequence). This CDR3 has 14 residues. V gave up 2 bases and J gave up 6 bases, with 10 bases separating them. CDR3 DNA sequence: TGTGCCAGTAGTATAAAACAGGGCCCCGGGGAGCTGTTTTTT. Translating gives CASSIKQGPGELFF.

This clone showed up just a few times. This rearrangement joins TRBV19 to TRBJ1-1; D is unresolved. This CDR3 is 12 amino acids long. The germline V gene has CDR1 LNHDA and CDR2 SQIVND (reference sequence). V lost 5 bases to trimming and J lost 7 bases, with 11 bases between them. CDR3 loop: CASSSESGEAFF. In DNA, the CDR3 is TGTGCCAGTAGTTCCGAGTCGGGTGAAGCTTTCTTT.

By proportion, this clone is medium-sized (0.01 to 0.1%). The chain has TRBV7-1 and TRBJ1-3; a weak D match, TRBD1 (5 bases). TRBV7-1 is identified as an open reading frame with a role that is uncertain. The CDR3 has 13 residues. Trimming cost V 7 bases and J 5 bases, with 12 bases left between them. CDR3 DNA sequence: TGTGCCAGCAAAAATGACAGCCGAAACACCATATATTTT. As protein: CASKNDSRNTIYF.

This rearrangement joins TRBV19 to TRBJ2-5; TRBD1 matches 9 bases. V shed 7 bases, J shed 1 base, and the junction held 1 base outside the gene matches. The CDR3 consists of 13 residues. Germline CDR1 LNHDA, CDR2 SQIVND (reference sequence). The CDR3 sequence: CASKDRGQETQYF. The CDR3 nucleotides read TGTGCCAGTAAGGACAGGGGCCAAGAGACCCAGTACTTC.

This clone showed up just a few times. The chain combines TRBV28 with TRBJ1-6; the D gene is possibly TRBD1 (5 bases). Trimming removed 5 bases at V and 3 bases at J, with 14 bases between. The CDR3 is 16 amino acids. Looked up from germline, CDR1 is MDHEN and CDR2 is SYDVKM. The CDR3 sequence: CASSPSRGIYNSPLHF. CDR3 bases: TGTGCCAGCAGTCCCTCCCGGGGGATCTATAATTCACCCCTCCACTTT.

V and J are TRBV19 and TRBJ2-2, with 10 bases fitting TRBD1. CDR3 length equals 14 residues. Germline V gene lookup returns CDR1 LNHDA and CDR2 SQIVND (reference sequence). V shed 10 bases and J 3 bases; nucleotides not matched to a gene: 5. The CDR3 region is CATRGTGDTGELFF. For the CDR3, the DNA is TGTGCCACCCGAGGGACAGGGGACACCGGGGAGCTGTTTTTT.